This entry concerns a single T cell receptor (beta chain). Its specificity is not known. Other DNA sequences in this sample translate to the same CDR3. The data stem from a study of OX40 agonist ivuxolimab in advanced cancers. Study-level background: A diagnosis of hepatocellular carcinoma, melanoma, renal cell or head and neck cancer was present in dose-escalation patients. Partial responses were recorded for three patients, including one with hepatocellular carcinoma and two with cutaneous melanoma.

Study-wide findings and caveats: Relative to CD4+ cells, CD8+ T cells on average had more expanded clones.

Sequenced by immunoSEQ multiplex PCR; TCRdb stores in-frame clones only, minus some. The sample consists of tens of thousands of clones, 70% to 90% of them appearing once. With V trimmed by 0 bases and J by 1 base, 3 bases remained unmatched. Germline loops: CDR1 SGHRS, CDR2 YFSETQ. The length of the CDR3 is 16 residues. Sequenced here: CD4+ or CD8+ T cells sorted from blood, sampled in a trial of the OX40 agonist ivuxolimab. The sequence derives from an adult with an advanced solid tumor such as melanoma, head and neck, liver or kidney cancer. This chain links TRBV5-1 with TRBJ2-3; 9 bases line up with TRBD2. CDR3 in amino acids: CASSLGGGGGTDTQYF. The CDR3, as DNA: TGCGCCAGCAGCTTGGGGGGCGGGGGGGGCACAGATACGCAGTATTTT.